This TCR beta chain was found in a study of T cell changes during pregnancy in multiple sclerosis. TCRdb's copy holds only in-frame clones and misses some; the assay was immunoSEQ multiplex PCR. In the table there are approximately 44,000 clones, roughly 92% of which are singletons. The receptor was derived from a female donor with multiple sclerosis, enrolled in a pregnancy study. This specimen consisted of CD4+ T cells from peripheral blood mononuclear cells, obtained in the first trimester of pregnancy.

This CDR3 is CASSLVSYGYTF. The CDR3 DNA reads TGTGCCAGCAGCTTAGTTAGCTATGGCTACACCTTC. The J gene is TRBJ1-2, the V gene TRBV7-2; D gene ambiguous. Per the germline V gene, CDR1 is SGHTA and CDR2 is FQGNSA. V lost 1 base and J 4 bases, leaving 4 bases between the germline ends. The CDR3 is made up of 12 amino acids.